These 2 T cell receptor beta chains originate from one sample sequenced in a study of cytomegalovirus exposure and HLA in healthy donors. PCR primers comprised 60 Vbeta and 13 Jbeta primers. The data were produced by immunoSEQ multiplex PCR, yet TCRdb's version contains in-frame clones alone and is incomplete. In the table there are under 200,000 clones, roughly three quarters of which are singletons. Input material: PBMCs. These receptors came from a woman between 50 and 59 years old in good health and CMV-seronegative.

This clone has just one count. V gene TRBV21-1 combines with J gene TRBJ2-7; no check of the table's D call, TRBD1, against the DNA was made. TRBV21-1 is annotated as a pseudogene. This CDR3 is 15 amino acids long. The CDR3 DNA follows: TGTGCCAGCAGCAACCGACAGGGGGTTAGGCACGAGCAGTACTTC. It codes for CASSNRQGVRHEQYF.

CDR3: CASSFAPGYNEQFF. The DNA of the CDR3 is TGTGCCAGCAGCTTCGCACCGGGTTACAATGAGCAGTTCTTC. V and J are TRBV7-2 and TRBJ2-1; D is unclear. Germline CDR1 reads SGHTA; CDR2 reads FQGNSA. The CDR3 extends over 14 amino acids. V was trimmed by 3 bases and J by 4 bases, leaving 10 bases between them.